Listed here are 25 T cell receptor beta chains from one sample, sequenced in a study of cytomegalovirus exposure and HLA in healthy donors (dated by TCRdb to about 2017). The library was generated by the immunoSEQ multiplex PCR assay. For the multiplex PCR, a mixture combining 60 forward primers for TCR Vbeta segments and 13 reverse primers for TCR Jbeta segments was used. As stored in TCRdb, this immuneACCESS dataset retains in-frame rearrangements with V and J assigned. A fraction of the clones does not appear; measured against another copy, unresolved V genes explain less than half of the discrepancy, and the remainder lacks a known reason. The sample table holds 150,000 to 200,000 clones, of which 80% to 90% were seen once. The ten largest clones take up 7.5% to 10% of the sample. Sample: PBMCs. These TCRs come from a man aged 18 to 29 in good health and CMV-seropositive.

This chain uses TRBV5-1 with TRBJ1-1, with TRBD1 identical over 11 bases. Looked up from germline, CDR1 is SGHRS and CDR2 is YFSETQ. The length of the CDR3 is 14 residues. J gave up 5 bases and V 4 bases, and 4 bases lay outside the gene matches. The CDR3 DNA follows: TGCGCCAGCAGCGTGGGACAGGGGGGGACTGAAGCTTTCTTT. It yields the protein CASSVGQGGTEAFF.

CDR3 residues: CASSAGGADTQYF. The CDR3 bases are TGTGCCAGCAGTGCGGGGGGGGCAGATACGCAGTATTTT. The chain uses TRBV2 and TRBJ2-3; 8 nucleotides line up with TRBD2. J was trimmed by 4 bases and V by 4 bases; bases with no gene match: 1. Germline V gene sequence: CDR1 SNHLY, CDR2 FYNNEI. This CDR3 region has 13 residues.

This clone was counted a few times. Distinct nucleotide sequences in the sample also encode this CDR3. The gene calls are TRBV6-5 and TRBJ1-5; D gene uncertain. The ends were cut back, 0 bases at V and 4 bases at J, with 4 bases in the middle. This CDR3 has 13 residues. Germline V CDR1 and CDR2: MNHEY, SVGAGI. The CDR3 loop is CASSYSRNQPQHF. The CDR3 bases are TGTGCCAGCAGTTACTCCAGAAATCAGCCCCAGCATTTT.

The gene calls are TRBV7-2 and TRBJ2-7; D perhaps matches TRBD1 (6 bases). Looked up from germline, CDR1 is SGHTA and CDR2 is FQGNSA. The CDR3 covers 14 residues. With 5 bases removed from V and 9 bases from J, the gap between germline ends came to 20 bases. CDR3 protein: CASSPDRLGAGQYF. CDR3 DNA sequence: TGTGCCAGCAGCCCAGACAGGTTGGGGGCTGGGCAGTACTTC. Supplemented by reference TRBV7-2 and TRBJ2-7, the full variable domain reads GAGVSQSPSNKVTEKGKDVELRCDPISGHTALYWYRQSLGQGLEFLIYFQGNSAPDKSGLPSDRFSAERTGGSVSTLTIQRTQQEDSAVYLCASSPDRLGAGQYFGPGTRLTVT.

The chain is built from TRBV29-1 and TRBJ1-2, with D unclear. V lost 2 bases and J lost 7, with 8 bases in between. Germline-derived CDR1 and CDR2 are SQVTM and ANQGSEA. CDR3 length equals 11 residues. The CDR3 sequence: CSVEREGGYTF. The CDR3 nucleotides are TGCAGCGTTGAAAGGGAGGGTGGCTACACCTTC.

The chain has TRBV2 and TRBJ1-4; possible D gene TRBD1, 6 bases. Germline V gene data show CDR1 as SNHLY and CDR2 as FYNNEI. The CDR3 loop spans 14 amino acids. Trimming pared 7 bases from V and 4 bases from J, leaving 13 bases between. Here the CDR3 DNA reads TGTGCCAGCATCCAGGGGTCCTATAATGAAAAACTGTTTTTT. As protein: CASIQGSYNEKLFF.

The chain couples TRBV11-2 to TRBJ2-7; D is unresolved. Germline assignment: CDR1 SGHAT and CDR2 FQNNGV. V was shortened by 5 bases and J by 1 base, with 3 bases between the two germline ends. The CDR3 extends over 11 amino acids. CDR3 loop: CASSQSYEQYF. The CDR3 DNA reads TGTGCCAGCAGCCAGTCCTACGAGCAGTACTTC.

The gene calls are TRBV19 and TRBJ2-5; TRBD2 agrees at 10 bases. Germline V gene lookup returns CDR1 LNHDA and CDR2 SQIVND (reference sequence). The CDR3 totals 15 residues. Trimming removed 4 bases from V and 9 bases from J; junction bases left unmatched: 11. In nucleotides, the CDR3 is TGTGCCAGTAGTAACCCCCTAGCGGGGGCCCTTGCCCAGTACTTC. Its protein product is CASSNPLAGALAQYF.

The V gene is TRBV19, the J gene TRBJ2-7; 11 nucleotides line up with TRBD1. There are 14 residues in the CDR3. V trimming: 7 bases; J trimming: 3 bases; junction bases outside the gene matches: 5. In germline, CDR1 is LNHDA, CDR2 SQIVND (reference sequence). Written as DNA, the CDR3 is TGTGCCAGTAATTCGGGACAGGGGGACTACGAGCAGTACTTC. Translated, it gives CASNSGQGDYEQYF.

Notes on this clone: Mismatch with germline at one junction end may stem from a read error. The rearrangement links TRBV2 to TRBJ1-2, with 7 bases that match TRBD1. In germline, CDR1 is SNHLY, CDR2 FYNNEI. The CDR3 covers 15 residues. The CDR3 sequence is CANSDPRQGSYGYTF. The CDR3 coding sequence is TGTGCCAACAGTGACCCCCGACAGGGTAGCTATGGCTACACCTTC.

This rearrangement joins TRBV7-8 to TRBJ2-7; TRBD1 is a possible D gene (6 bases). Germline assignment: CDR1 SGHVS and CDR2 FQNEAQ. The V gene lost 5 bases and the J gene lost 6 bases, with 14 bases spanning the gap. The CDR3 has 13 amino acids. Here the CDR3 reads CASSPKTGSEQYF. The DNA for the CDR3 is TGTGCCAGCAGCCCCAAGACAGGTAGCGAGCAGTACTTC.

On this clone: Other DNA sequences in the sample encode the same CDR3. This chain connects TRBV7-8 to TRBJ2-3, with 10 bases fitting TRBD2. Trimming cost V 1 base and J 3 bases; bases outside gene matches: 1. CDR3 size: 15 residues. The germline CDR1 and CDR2 sequences are SGHVS and FQNEAQ. The CDR3, as DNA: TGTGCCAGCAGCTTAGGAGCGGGGGGGACAGATACGCAGTATTTT. Translating it yields CASSLGAGGTDTQYF. Variable domain in full (rest from reference TRBV7-8 and TRBJ2-3): GAGVSQSPRYKVAKRGQDVALRCDPISGHVSLFWYQQALGQGPEFLTYFQNEAQLDKSGLPSDRFFAERPEGSVSTLKIQRTQQEDSAVYLCASSLGAGGTDTQYFGPGTRLTVL.

V usage is TRBV5-6 and J usage is TRBJ2-1; 9 bases fit TRBD2. The CDR3 runs 17 residues. Trimming took 4 bases from V and 4 from J; bases not matched to a gene: 12. Germline V CDR1 and CDR2: SGHDT, YYEEEE. The CDR3 DNA reads TGTGCCAGCAGCCCGAACTCCGGGACTAGCAGGTACAATGAGCAGTTCTTC. As protein: CASSPNSGTSRYNEQFF.

This clone was observed a single time. The chain uses TRBV11-3 and TRBJ1-5, with 8 bases identical to TRBD1. J gave up 4 bases and V 4 bases, and 6 bases lay outside the gene matches. This CDR3 comprises 15 residues. Per germline, CDR1 SGHNT and CDR2 YENEEA. This CDR3 is CASSYRGCRNQPQHF. Here the CDR3 DNA reads TGTGCCAGCAGCTACAGGGGGTGTAGGAATCAGCCCCAGCATTTT.

The chain uses TRBV6-1 and TRBJ2-2; D gene ambiguous. V shed 3 bases and J shed 0 bases, with 11 bases lying between them. CDR1 is MNHNS and CDR2 is SASEGT in the germline V gene. The CDR3 is 16 residues long. The CDR3 loop is CASSEPYRSNTGELFF. In nucleotides, the CDR3 is TGTGCCAGCAGTGAGCCGTACAGATCGAACACCGGGGAGCTGTTTTTT.

The chain uses TRBV7-9 and TRBJ2-4; 11 nucleotides match TRBD2. The junction had 3 bases not matched to a gene; V was cut back by 5 bases and J by 6 bases. The CDR3 has 14 residues. Per the germline V gene, CDR1 is SEHNR and CDR2 is FQNEAQ (reference sequence). The CDR3, as DNA: TGTGCCAGCAGCCCGCTAGCGGGGGGAAACATTCAGTACTTC. It codes for CASSPLAGGNIQYF.

The V and J genes are TRBV5-4 and TRBJ2-5, with D possibly TRBD1 on 7 matching bases. The tail of the sequence fits TRBJ2-7 better, so the J call may be wrong. CDR3 size: 15 residues. CDR1 and CDR2 from the germline V gene are SGHNT and YYREEE (reference sequence). The CDR3 DNA follows: TGTGCCAGCAGCTTGGGGACAGGAGGGACCTACGAGCAGTACTTC. Amino acids: CASSLGTGGTYEQYF.

The chain uses TRBV27 and TRBJ1-3; D is ambiguous. In germline, CDR1 is MNHEY, CDR2 SMNVEV (reference sequence). The CDR3 spans 13 residues. V lost 5 bases, J lost 4 bases, and 9 bases lay in between. In DNA form, the CDR3 reads TGTGCCAGCAGTCCCCAACAGGGAAACACCATATATTTT. Amino acids: CASSPQQGNTIYF.

DNA for the CDR3: TGCGCCAGCAGACTGGACACCGCGAACACCGGGGAGCTGTTTTTT. It specifies CASRLDTANTGELFF. The chain employs TRBV5-1 and TRBJ2-2; D possibly corresponds to TRBD1 (5 bases). Germline V CDR1 and CDR2: SGHRS, YFSETQ. V was clipped by 5 bases and J by 0 bases, with 11 bases between them. The CDR3 is 15 amino acids.

The gene calls are TRBV21-1 and TRBJ2-7; TRBD1 is the table's D call and was not checked against the DNA. TRBV21-1 is tagged as a pseudogene. The CDR3 sequence is 12 residues long. CDR3 in amino acids: CASRLTGYEQYF. The CDR3 bases are TGTGCCAGCAGGTTGACAGGCTACGAGCAGTACTTC.

This clone was counted a single time. This chain joins TRBV28 and TRBJ1-2; TRBD1 matches at 7 bases. CDR1 is MDHEN and CDR2 is SYDVKM in the germline V gene. J lost 5 bases, V lost 2 bases, and 8 bases had no gene match. The CDR3 has 15 residues. The CDR3 nucleotides are TGTGCCAGCAGTTTACCCCAACAGGGGATATATGGCTACACCTTC. It codes for CASSLPQQGIYGYTF.

The chain couples TRBV7-2 to TRBJ2-3, with TRBD1 matching 10 bases. The germline V gene has CDR1 SGHTA and CDR2 FQGNSA. The CDR3 has 17 amino acids. The V and J ends lost 0 bases and 3 bases, in that order; junction bases with no gene match: 6. CDR3 region: CASSLARTGGGTDTQYF. CDR3 nucleotides: TGTGCCAGCAGCTTAGCCCGGACAGGGGGGGGGACAGATACGCAGTATTTT.

This rearrangement joins TRBV19 to TRBJ1-4, with D possibly matching TRBD1 (6 bases). Germline loops: CDR1 LNHDA, CDR2 SQIVND (reference sequence). The CDR3 loop spans 15 amino acids. The V end was cut by 4 bases, the J end by 8 bases, with 17 bases between. The CDR3 sequence is CASSTMTGPGEKLFF. The CDR3 coding sequence is TGTGCCAGTAGTACCATGACAGGTCCTGGGGAAAAACTGTTTTTT.

In its sample, this clone was seen once. CDR3 region: CATSRDGAGRRQGSNEQFF. CDR3 bases: TGTGCCACCAGCAGAGATGGGGCCGGTAGGAGACAGGGTAGCAATGAGCAGTTCTTC. This chain links TRBV15 with TRBJ2-1; 7 positions match TRBD1. The V gene end was trimmed by 0 bases and the J gene end by 6 bases; junction bases not matched to a gene: 17. The CDR3 has 19 amino acids. Germline lookup yields CDR1 LNHNV and CDR2 YYDKDF (reference sequence).

The chain uses TRBV13 and TRBJ2-7; 13 positions match TRBD2. The CDR3 length is 15 residues. V shed 5 bases and J 6 bases; nucleotides not matched to a gene: 7. Germline V gene sequence: CDR1 PRHDT, CDR2 FYEKMQ (reference sequence). The CDR3 nucleotides read TGTGCCAGCAGCGTACCCGGGACTAGCGGGGCCGAGCAGTACTTC. Translation gives CASSVPGTSGAEQYF.